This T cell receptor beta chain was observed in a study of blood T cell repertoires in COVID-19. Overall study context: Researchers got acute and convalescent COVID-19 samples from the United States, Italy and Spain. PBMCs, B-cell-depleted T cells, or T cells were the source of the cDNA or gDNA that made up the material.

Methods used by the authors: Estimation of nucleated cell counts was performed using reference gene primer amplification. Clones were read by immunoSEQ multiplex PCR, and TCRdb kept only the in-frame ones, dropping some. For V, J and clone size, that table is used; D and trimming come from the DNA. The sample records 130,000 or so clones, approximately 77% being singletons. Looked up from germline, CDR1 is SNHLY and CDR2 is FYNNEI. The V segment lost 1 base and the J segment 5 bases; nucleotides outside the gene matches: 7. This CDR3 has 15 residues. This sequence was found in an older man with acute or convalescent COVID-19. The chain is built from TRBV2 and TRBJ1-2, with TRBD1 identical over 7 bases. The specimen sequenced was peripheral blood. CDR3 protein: CASSEDRAGGYGYTF. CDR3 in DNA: TGTGCCAGCAGTGAAGACAGGGCAGGGGGATATGGCTACACCTTC.